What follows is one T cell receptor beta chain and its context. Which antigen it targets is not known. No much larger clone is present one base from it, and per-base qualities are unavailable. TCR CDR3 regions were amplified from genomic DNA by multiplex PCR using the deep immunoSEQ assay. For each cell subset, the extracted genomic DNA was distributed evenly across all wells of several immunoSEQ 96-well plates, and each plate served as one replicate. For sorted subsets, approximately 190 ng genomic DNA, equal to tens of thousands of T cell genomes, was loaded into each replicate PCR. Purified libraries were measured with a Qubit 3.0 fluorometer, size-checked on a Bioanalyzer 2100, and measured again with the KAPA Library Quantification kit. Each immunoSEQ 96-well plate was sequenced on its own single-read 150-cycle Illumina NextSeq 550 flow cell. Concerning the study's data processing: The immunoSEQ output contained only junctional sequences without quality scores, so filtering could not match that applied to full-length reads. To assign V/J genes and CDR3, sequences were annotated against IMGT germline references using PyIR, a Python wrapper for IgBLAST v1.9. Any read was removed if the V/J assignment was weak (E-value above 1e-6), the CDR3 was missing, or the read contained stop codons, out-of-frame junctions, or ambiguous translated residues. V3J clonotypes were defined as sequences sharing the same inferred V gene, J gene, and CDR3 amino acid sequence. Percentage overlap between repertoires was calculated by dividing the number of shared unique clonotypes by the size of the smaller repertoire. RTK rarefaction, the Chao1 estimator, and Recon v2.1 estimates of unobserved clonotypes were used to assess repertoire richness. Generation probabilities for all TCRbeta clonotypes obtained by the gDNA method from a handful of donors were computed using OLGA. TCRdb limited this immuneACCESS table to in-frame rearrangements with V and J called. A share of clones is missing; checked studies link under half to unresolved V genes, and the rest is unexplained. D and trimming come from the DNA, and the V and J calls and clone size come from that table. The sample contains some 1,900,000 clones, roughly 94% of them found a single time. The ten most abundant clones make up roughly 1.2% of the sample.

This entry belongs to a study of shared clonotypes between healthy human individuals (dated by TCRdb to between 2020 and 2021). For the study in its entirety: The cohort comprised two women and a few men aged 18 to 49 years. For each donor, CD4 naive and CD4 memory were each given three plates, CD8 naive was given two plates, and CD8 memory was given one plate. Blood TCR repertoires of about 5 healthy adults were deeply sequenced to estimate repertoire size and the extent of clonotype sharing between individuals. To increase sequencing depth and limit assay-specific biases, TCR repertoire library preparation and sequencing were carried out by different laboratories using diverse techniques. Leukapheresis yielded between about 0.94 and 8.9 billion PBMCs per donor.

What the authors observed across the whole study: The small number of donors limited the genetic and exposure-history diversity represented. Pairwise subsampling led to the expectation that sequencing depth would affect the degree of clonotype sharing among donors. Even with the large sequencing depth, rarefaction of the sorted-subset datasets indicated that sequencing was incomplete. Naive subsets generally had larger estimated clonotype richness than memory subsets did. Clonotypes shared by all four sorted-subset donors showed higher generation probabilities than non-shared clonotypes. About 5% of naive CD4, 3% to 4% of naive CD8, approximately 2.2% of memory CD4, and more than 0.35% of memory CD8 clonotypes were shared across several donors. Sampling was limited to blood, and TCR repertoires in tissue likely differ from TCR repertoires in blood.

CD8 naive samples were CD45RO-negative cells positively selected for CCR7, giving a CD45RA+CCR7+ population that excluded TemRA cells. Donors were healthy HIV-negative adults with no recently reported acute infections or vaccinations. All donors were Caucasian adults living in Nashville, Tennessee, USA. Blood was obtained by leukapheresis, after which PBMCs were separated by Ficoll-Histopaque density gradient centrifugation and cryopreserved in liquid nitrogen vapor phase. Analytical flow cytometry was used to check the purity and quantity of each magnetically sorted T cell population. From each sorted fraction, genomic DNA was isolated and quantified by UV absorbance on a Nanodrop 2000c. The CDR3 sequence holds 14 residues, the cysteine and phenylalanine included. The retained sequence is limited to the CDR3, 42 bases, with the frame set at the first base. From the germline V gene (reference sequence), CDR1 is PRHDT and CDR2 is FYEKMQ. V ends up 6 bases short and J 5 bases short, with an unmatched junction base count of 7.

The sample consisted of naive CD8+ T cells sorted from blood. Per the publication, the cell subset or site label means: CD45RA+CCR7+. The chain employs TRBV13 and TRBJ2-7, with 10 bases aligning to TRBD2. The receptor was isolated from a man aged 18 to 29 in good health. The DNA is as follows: TGTGCCAGCAGTTTTAGCGGGAGGCCCCACGAGCAGTACTTC. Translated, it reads CASSFSGRPHEQYF.